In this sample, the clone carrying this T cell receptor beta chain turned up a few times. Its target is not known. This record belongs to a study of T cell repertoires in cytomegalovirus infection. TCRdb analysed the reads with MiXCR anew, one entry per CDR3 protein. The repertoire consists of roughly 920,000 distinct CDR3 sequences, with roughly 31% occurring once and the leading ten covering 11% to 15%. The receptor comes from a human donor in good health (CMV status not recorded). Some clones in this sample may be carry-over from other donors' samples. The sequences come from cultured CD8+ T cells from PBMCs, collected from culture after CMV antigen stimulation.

The CDR3 here is CASSFVPSTDTQYF. CDR3 sequence (DNA): TGTGCCAGCAGTTTTGTCCCTAGCACAGATACGCAGTATTTT. J is TRBJ2-3 and V is TRBV27; D is ambiguous. Germline values: CDR1 MNHEY, CDR2 SMNVEV (reference sequence). This CDR3 contains 14 residues. Trimming took off 3 bases at V and 0 bases at J, with 7 bases between the two ends.